The T cell receptor (beta chain) described here comes from a study of OX40 agonist ivuxolimab in advanced cancers. About the study: The patients got ivuxolimab, which is an agonistic anti-OX40 (CD134) antibody.

Germline V gene lookup returns CDR1 MNHEY and CDR2 SMNVEV (reference sequence). Trimming at V came to 2 bases and at J to 8 bases, leaving 4 bases not matched to a gene. CDR3 length equals 15 residues. Clones were sequenced by immunoSEQ multiplex PCR, and TCRdb holds only the in-frame ones, with some missing. There are about 21,000 clones in the sample; 88% occur only once, and around 10% lies in the top ten. General study points: CD8+ T cells (on average) carried more expanded clones than CD4+ T cells.

Of note for this clone: Its target is not known.

This specimen consisted of CD4+ or CD8+ T cells sorted from blood, obtained in a trial of the OX40 agonist ivuxolimab. The chain recombines TRBV27 with TRBJ2-5; 14 bases are a match to TRBD2. This receptor was taken from an adult with an advanced solid tumor such as melanoma, head and neck, liver or kidney cancer. The CDR3 is CASSLGTSGRTTQYF. The CDR3 nucleotides read TGTGCCAGCAGTTTAGGGACTAGCGGGAGAACTACCCAGTACTTC.